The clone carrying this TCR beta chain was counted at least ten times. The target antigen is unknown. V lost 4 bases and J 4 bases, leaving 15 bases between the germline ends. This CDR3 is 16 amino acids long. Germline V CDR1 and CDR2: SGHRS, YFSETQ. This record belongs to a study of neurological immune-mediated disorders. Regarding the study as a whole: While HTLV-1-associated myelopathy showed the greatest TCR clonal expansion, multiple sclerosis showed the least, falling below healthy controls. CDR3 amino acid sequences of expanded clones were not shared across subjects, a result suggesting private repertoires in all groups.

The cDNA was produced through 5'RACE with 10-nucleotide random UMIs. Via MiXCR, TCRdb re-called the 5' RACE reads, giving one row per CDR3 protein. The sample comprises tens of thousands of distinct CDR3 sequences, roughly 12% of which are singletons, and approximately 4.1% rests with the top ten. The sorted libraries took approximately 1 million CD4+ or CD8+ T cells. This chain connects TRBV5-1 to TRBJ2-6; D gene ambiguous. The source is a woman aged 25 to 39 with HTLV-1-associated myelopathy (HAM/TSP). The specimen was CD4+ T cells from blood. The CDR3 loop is CASSNGPAAGANVLTF. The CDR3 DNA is TGCGCCAGCAGCAACGGACCGGCGGCGGGGGCCAACGTCCTGACTTTC.